The source of this T cell receptor beta chain is a study of shared clonotypes between healthy human individuals (dated by TCRdb to the early 2020s). About the investigation overall: The cohort included a few men and a couple of women between 18 and 49 years of age. The study deeply sequenced blood TCR repertoires of roughly five healthy adults to estimate repertoire size and the extent of clonotype sharing between individuals. To increase sequencing depth and limit assay-specific biases, TCR repertoire library preparation and sequencing were carried out by different laboratories using diverse techniques. Per donor, three plates each were used for CD4 naive and CD4 memory, two for CD8 naive, and one for CD8 memory. Each donor's leukapheresis produced roughly between about 0.9 and 9.5 billion PBMCs.

The donors were healthy, HIV-negative adults with no recently reported acute infections or vaccinations. Every donor was a Caucasian adult residing in Nashville, Tennessee, USA. Magnetic negative selection was used to enrich CD4+ T cells, after which naive cells were positively selected on CD45RA and the negative fraction became the memory subset. Blood was obtained by leukapheresis, after which PBMCs were separated by Ficoll-Histopaque density gradient centrifugation and cryopreserved in liquid nitrogen vapor phase. Analytical flow cytometry was used to check the purity and quantity of each magnetically sorted T cell population. Genomic DNA was isolated from every sorted fraction and measured by UV absorbance on a Nanodrop 2000c. This clone was detected only once. Its antigen is not yet known. No base qualities exist here, and no much larger clone lies one base off it. Using the deep immunoSEQ assay, TCR CDR3 regions were amplified from genomic DNA by multiplex PCR. Genomic DNA extracted from each cell subset was distributed evenly over all wells of several immunoSEQ 96-well plates, and each plate served as one replicate. For sorted subsets, each replicate PCR was loaded with around 200 ng genomic DNA, equivalent to roughly 30,000 T cell genomes. Purified libraries were measured with a Qubit 3.0 fluorometer, size-checked on a Bioanalyzer 2100, and measured again with the KAPA Library Quantification kit. A separate single-read 150-cycle Illumina NextSeq 550 flow cell was used to sequence each immunoSEQ 96-well plate. The paper's processing steps were these. Because the immunoSEQ output held only junctional sequences and lacked quality scores, the filtering could not match the filtering applied to full-length reads. Sequences were annotated with PyIR, a Python wrapper for IgBLAST v1.9, and V/J genes and CDR3 were assigned using IMGT germline references. Reads were filtered out if the reads had weak V/J assignments (E-value above 1e-6), no CDR3, stop codons, out-of-frame junctions, or ambiguous translated residues. V3J clonotypes were defined as sequences sharing an identical inferred V gene, J gene, and CDR3 amino acid sequence. Percentage overlap between repertoires was calculated by dividing the number of shared unique clonotypes by the size of the smaller repertoire. Richness of each repertoire was evaluated using RTK rarefaction, the Chao1 estimator, and Recon v2.1 estimates of unobserved clonotypes. Generation probabilities were computed with OLGA for all TCRbeta clonotypes obtained by the gDNA method from a handful of donors. This immuneACCESS table, as held by TCRdb, lists in-frame sequences with V and J called but not all clones. Of the missing ones, under half trace to an unresolved V gene in checked studies; the others have no known cause. Clonal size and the V and J genes are those of that table, whereas D and trimming came from the DNA. For this sample there are roughly 500,000 clones; roughly 95% appear just once. Clones ranked in the top ten supply 0.064% of the sample.

Trimmed from V: 2 bases; trimmed from J: 5 bases; junction bases lacking a gene match: 10. Its CDR3 holds 16 amino acids, cysteine through phenylalanine. Only the CDR3 DNA is retained, 48 bases long and in frame from the first base. CDR1 and CDR2 are drawn from the germline V gene (reference sequence): PRHDT, FYEKMQ. On the study overall, not on this receptor specifically: Pairwise subsampling led to the expectation that sequencing depth would affect the degree of clonotype sharing among donors. Even with the large sequencing depth, rarefaction of the sorted-subset datasets indicated that sequencing was incomplete. Estimated clonotype richness was generally larger for naive than for memory subsets. When several donors were compared, the shared fraction of clonotypes was about 5% for naive CD4, approximately 3.5% for naive CD8, more than 2% for memory CD4, and around 0.37% for memory CD8. The small number of donors limited the genetic and exposure-history diversity represented. Sampling was restricted to blood, and TCR repertoires in tissues likely differ from the TCR repertoires found in blood. Compared with non-shared clonotypes, clonotypes shared by all four sorted-subset donors had higher generation probabilities.

The TCR sequence derives from a woman in her thirties in good health. Sequencing was carried out using naive CD4+ T cells sorted from blood. Taken with the paper, the label for cell subset or site translates to: CD45RA+ positively selected. The chain couples TRBV13 to TRBJ2-5; 8 central nucleotides agree with TRBD2. The CDR3 loop reads CASSLSTGGKRETQYF. Read as DNA, the sequence is TGTGCCAGCAGCTTATCGACGGGAGGGAAGAGGGAGACCCAGTACTTC. With all but the CDR3 taken from the reference TRBV13 and TRBJ2-5 genes, the full variable domain is: AAGVIQSPRHLIKEKRETATLKCYPIPRHDTVYWYQQGPGQDPQFLISFYEKMQSDKGSIPDRFSAQQFSDYHSELNMSSLELGDSALYFCASSLSTGGKRETQYFGPGTRLLVL.